This entry lists 4 T cell receptor beta chains sequenced from one sample in a study of early T cells in non-severe SARS-CoV-2 infection. TCRdb called the 5' RACE reads again in MiXCR, with one record for every CDR3 protein. The sample yields about 69,000 distinct CDR3 sequences, 10% to 15% seen once. The sequenced sample was whole blood. The receptors shown here come from an adult who was a healthcare worker with PCR-confirmed SARS-CoV-2 infection or an uninfected control (not recorded which).

This clonotype was counted many times. The chain combines TRBV6-5 with TRBJ2-7, with D perhaps matching TRBD1 or TRBD2 (5 bases each). With 0 bases removed from V and 2 bases from J, the gap between germline ends came to 11 bases. Germline V gene data show CDR1 as MNHEY and CDR2 as SVGAGI. The CDR3 is 15 residues long. The CDR3 sequence is CASSYSRDRTYEQYF. The CDR3 coding sequence is TGTGCCAGCAGTTACTCGAGGGACCGAACCTACGAGCAGTACTTC.

This clonotype was seen ten or more times. This chain joins TRBV7-9 and TRBJ2-1, with TRBD2 matching over 12 bases. The germline CDR1 and CDR2 sequences are SEHNR and FQNEAQ (reference sequence). Germline trimming cut 5 bases from V and 6 bases from J; bases unmatched to any gene: 14. The CDR3 runs 18 residues. The CDR3 bases are TGTGCCAGCAGCCTCCCTCCCAGACTAGCGGGAGTACGCAATGAGCAGTTCTTC. This codes for CASSLPPRLAGVRNEQFF.

This clonotype showed up just a few times. This sequence joins TRBV6-1 and TRBJ1-1; D not resolved. The V gene lost 1 base and the J gene lost 0 bases, with 9 bases spanning the gap. This CDR3 region has 15 residues. Germline assignment: CDR1 MNHNS and CDR2 SASEGT. CDR3 in DNA: TGTGCCAGCAGTGAAGAGGGAGGACTGAACACTGAAGCTTTCTTT. Translated, it gives CASSEEGGLNTEAFF.

The chain joins TRBV20-1 to TRBJ2-5; D is perhaps TRBD2 (7 bases). Trimming took off 8 bases at V and 0 bases at J, with 16 bases between the two ends. This CDR3 is 14 amino acids long. Germline V gene sequence: CDR1 DFQATT, CDR2 SNEGSKA (reference sequence). The CDR3 DNA sequence: TGCAGTTCATTACTAGGGGGGGACCAAGAGACCCAGTACTTC. Translating it yields CSSLLGGDQETQYF.